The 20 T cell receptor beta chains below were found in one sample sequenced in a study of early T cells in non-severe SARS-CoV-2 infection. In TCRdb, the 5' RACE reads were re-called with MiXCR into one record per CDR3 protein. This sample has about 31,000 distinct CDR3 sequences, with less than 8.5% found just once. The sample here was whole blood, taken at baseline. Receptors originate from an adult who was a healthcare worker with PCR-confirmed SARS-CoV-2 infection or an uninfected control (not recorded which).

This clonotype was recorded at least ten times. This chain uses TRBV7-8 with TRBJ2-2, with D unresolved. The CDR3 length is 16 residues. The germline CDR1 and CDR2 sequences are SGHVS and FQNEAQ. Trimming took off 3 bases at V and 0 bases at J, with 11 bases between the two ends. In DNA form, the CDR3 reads TGTGCCAGCAGCTTCGCTTTCCAGTCGAACACCGGGGAGCTGTTTTTT. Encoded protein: CASSFAFQSNTGELFF.

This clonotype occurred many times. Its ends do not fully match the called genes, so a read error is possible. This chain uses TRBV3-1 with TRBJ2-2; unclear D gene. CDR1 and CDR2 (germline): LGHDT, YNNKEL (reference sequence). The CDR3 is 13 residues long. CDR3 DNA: TGTGCCAGCAGGCAAGGCAACACCGGGGAGCTGTTTTTT. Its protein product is CASRQGNTGELFF.

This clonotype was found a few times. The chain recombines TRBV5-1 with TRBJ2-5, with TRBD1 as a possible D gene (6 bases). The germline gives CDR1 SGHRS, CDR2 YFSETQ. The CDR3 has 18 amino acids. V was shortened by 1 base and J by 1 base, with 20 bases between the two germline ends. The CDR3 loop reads CASSLSSTGSPFQETQYF. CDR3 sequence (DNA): TGCGCCAGCAGCTTGAGCTCCACAGGGTCACCCTTCCAAGAGACCCAGTACTTC.

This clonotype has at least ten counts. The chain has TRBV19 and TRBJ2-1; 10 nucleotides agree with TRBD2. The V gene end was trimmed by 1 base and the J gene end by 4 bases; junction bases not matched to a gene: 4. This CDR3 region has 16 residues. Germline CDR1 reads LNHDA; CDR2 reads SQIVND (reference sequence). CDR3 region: CASSIAGTSVYNEQFF. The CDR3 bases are TGTGCCAGTAGTATAGCCGGGACTAGCGTATACAATGAGCAGTTCTTC.

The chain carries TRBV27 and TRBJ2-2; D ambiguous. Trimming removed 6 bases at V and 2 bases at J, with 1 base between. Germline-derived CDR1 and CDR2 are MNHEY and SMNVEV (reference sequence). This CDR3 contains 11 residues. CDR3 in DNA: TGTGCCAGCAGAAACACCGGGGAGCTGTTTTTT. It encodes CASRNTGELFF.

The CDR3 DNA reads as TGTGCCAGCAGCTTAAGTGGACTAGGCGGAGACACCTACGAGCAGTACGTC. Protein product: CASSLSGLGGDTYEQYV. This chain uses TRBV7-8 with TRBJ2-7, with 7 bases aligning to TRBD2. Trimming at V came to 2 bases and at J to 2 bases, leaving 12 bases not matched to a gene. The CDR3 totals 17 residues. Germline V lookup: CDR1 SGHVS, CDR2 FQNEAQ.

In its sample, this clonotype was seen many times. CDR3 DNA sequence: TGTGCCAGCGCAGCGGGAGGGGGGCTCGTCGAGCAGTACTTC. As protein: CASAAGGGLVEQYF. The chain couples TRBV7-2 to TRBJ2-7, with 10 bases fitting TRBD2. The V and J ends lost 8 bases and 6 bases, in that order; junction bases with no gene match: 10. CDR3 length: 14 residues. Germline-derived CDR1 and CDR2 are SGHTA and FQGNSA.

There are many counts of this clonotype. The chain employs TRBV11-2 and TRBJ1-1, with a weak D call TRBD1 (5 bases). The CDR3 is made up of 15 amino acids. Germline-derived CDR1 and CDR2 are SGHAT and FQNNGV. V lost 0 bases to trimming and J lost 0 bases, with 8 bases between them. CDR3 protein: CASSLEPGMNTEAFF. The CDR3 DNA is TGTGCCAGCAGCTTAGAACCAGGGATGAACACTGAAGCTTTCTTT.

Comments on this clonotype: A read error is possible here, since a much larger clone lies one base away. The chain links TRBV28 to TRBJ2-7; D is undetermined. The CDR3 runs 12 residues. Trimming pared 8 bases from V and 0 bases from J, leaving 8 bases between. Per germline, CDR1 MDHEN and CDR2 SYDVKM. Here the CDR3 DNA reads TGTGCCAGCCATAAAATCTCCTACGAGCAGTACTTC. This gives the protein CASHKISYEQYF. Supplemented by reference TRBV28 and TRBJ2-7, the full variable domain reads DVKVTQSSRYLVKRTGEKVFLECVQDMDHENMFWYRQDPGLGLRLIYFSYDVKMKEKGDIPEGYSVSREKKERFSLILESASTNQTSMYLCASHKISYEQYFGPGTRLTVT.

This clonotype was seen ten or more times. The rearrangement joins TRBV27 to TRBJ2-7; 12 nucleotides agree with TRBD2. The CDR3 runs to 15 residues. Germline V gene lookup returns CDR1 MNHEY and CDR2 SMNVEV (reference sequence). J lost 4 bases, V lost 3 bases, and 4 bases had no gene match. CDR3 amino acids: CASSFSGLAGYEQYF. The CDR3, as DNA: TGTGCCAGCAGTTTTTCGGGACTAGCGGGTTACGAGCAGTACTTC.

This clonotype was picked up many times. The chain's CDR3 is CAISESPYEQYF. For the CDR3, the DNA is TGTGCCATCAGTGAGTCCCCCTACGAGCAGTACTTC. The chain joins TRBV10-3 to TRBJ2-7; D not resolved. The CDR3 loop spans 12 amino acids. The V gene's germline CDR1 is ENHRY and CDR2 SYGVKD. Deletions cut 0 bases from V and 2 bases from J, with 2 bases between.

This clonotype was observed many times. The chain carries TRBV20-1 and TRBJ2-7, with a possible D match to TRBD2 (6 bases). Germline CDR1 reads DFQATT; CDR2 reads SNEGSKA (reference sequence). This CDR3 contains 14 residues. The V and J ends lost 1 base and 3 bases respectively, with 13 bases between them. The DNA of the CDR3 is TGCAGTGCTAGAGTCCGGGACTTGCGCTACGAGCAGTACTTC. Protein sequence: CSARVRDLRYEQYF.

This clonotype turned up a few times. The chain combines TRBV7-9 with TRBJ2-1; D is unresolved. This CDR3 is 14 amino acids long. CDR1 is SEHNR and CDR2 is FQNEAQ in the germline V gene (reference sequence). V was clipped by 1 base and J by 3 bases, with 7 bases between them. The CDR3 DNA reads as TGTGCCAGCAGCTTAGAAACTATCTACAATGAGCAGTTCTTC. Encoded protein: CASSLETIYNEQFF.

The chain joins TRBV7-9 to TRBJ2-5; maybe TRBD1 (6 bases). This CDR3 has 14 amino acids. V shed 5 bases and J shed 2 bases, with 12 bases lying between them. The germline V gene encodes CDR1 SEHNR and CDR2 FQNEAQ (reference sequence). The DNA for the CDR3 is TGTGCCAGCAGCCCGATCCAGGGGCAAGAGACCCAGTACTTC. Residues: CASSPIQGQETQYF. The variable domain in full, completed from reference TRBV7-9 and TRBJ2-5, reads DTGVSQNPRHKITKRGQNVTFRCDPISEHNRLYWYRQTLGQGPEFLTYFQNEAQLEKSRLLSDRFSAERPKGSFSTLEIQRTEQGDSAMYLCASSPIQGQETQYFGPGTRLLVL.

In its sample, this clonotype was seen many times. In DNA form, the CDR3 reads TGTGCCAGTAGTATGGGAACACCCCATCAGCCCCAGCATTTT. Its protein product is CASSMGTPHQPQHF. The chain uses TRBV19 and TRBJ1-5; D uncertain. CDR1 is LNHDA and CDR2 is SQIVND in the germline V gene (reference sequence). Deletions cut 3 bases from V and 5 bases from J, with 11 bases between. This CDR3 region has 14 residues.

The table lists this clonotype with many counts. The CDR3 DNA follows: TGCGCCAGCAGCTTATCCCGGGACAGGTACAATGAGCAGTTCTTC. Translated: CASSLSRDRYNEQFF. The chain has TRBV5-1 and TRBJ2-1; 8 bases are shared with TRBD1. This CDR3 region has 15 residues. The trim removed 2 bases at V and 4 bases at J, leaving 5 bases unmatched. Germline CDR1 reads SGHRS; CDR2 reads YFSETQ.

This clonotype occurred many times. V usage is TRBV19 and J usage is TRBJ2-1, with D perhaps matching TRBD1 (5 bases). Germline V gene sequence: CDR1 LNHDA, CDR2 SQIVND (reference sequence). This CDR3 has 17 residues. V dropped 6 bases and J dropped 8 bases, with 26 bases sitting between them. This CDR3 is CASSRKPQGSRGDEQFF. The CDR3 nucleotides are TGTGCCAGTAGCCGAAAACCCCAGGGTTCGCGTGGAGATGAGCAGTTCTTC.

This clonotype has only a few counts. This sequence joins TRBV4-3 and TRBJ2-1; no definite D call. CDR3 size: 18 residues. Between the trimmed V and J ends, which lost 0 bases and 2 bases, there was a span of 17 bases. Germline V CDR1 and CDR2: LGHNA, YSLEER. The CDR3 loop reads CASSQDPAPAHTYNEQFF. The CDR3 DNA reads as TGCGCCAGCAGCCAAGATCCCGCGCCAGCTCACACCTACAATGAGCAGTTCTTC.

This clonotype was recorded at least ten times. In nucleotides, the CDR3 is TGCGCCAGCAGCCTAACGGCTAGTTCTAACTATGGCTACACCTTC. It codes for CASSLTASSNYGYTF. The rearrangement uses TRBV5-1 and TRBJ1-2; D is uncertain. V lost 4 bases to trimming and J lost 0 bases, with 13 bases between them. The length of the CDR3 is 15 residues. Germline V gives CDR1 SGHRS, CDR2 YFSETQ.

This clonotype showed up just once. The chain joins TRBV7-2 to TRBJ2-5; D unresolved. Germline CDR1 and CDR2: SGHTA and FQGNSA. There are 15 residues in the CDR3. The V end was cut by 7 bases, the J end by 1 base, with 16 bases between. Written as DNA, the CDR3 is TGTGCCAGCAAAGACTCCCCCGATTTCCAAGAGACCCAGTACTTC. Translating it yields CASKDSPDFQETQYF.